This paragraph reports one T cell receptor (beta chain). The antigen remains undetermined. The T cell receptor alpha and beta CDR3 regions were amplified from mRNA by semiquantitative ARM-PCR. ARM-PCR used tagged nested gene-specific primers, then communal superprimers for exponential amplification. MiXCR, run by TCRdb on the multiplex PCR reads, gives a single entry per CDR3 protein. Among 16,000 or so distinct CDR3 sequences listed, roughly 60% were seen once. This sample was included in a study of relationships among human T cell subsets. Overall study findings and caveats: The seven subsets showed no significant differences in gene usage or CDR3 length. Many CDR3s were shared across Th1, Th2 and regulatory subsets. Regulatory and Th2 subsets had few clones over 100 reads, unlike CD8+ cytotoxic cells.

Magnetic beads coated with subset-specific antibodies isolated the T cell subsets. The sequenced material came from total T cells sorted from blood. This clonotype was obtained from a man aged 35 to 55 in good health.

The CDR3 nucleotides are TGTGCCAGCAGTATAGCGGGAGACGTCTACGAGCAGTACTTC. It yields the protein CASSIAGDVYEQYF. This chain joins TRBV6-5 and TRBJ2-7; 9 bases map to TRBD2. V lost 5 bases to trimming and J lost 3 bases; unmatched junction nucleotides: 5. The germline gives CDR1 MNHEY, CDR2 SVGAGI. This CDR3 is built from 14 residues.